This TCR beta chain is from a study of T cells in Graves' hyperthyroidism and ophthalmopathy. Trimming at V came to 2 bases and at J to 5 bases, leaving 7 bases not matched to a gene. CDR3 length equals 14 residues. Germline-derived CDR1 and CDR2 are GTSNPN and SVGIG (reference sequence). Researchers amplified the TCR beta CDR3 regions from RNA transcripts. First-round RT-PCR with HTBI primers amplified the TCR CDR3 region. TCRdb independently ran MiXCR on the multiplex PCR reads; one entry per CDR3 protein. Of about 480,000 distinct CDR3 sequences listed, approximately 23% were seen once; the top ten hold approximately 54%.

The origin of this receptor is a woman between 65 and 79 years old with Graves' ophthalmopathy. The chain carries TRBV30 and TRBJ2-7, with TRBD1 identical over 9 bases. Sequenced sample: blood. The CDR3 sequence is CAWSRDRGFNEQYF. For the CDR3, the DNA is TGTGCCTGGAGTCGAGACAGGGGGTTCAACGAGCAGTACTTC. Variable domain in full (rest from reference TRBV30 and TRBJ2-7): SQTIHQWPATLVQPVGSPLSLECTVEGTSNPNLYWYRQAAGRGLQLLFYSVGIGQISSEVPQNLSASRPQDRQFILSSKKLLLSDSGFYLCAWSRDRGFNEQYFGPGTRLTVT.